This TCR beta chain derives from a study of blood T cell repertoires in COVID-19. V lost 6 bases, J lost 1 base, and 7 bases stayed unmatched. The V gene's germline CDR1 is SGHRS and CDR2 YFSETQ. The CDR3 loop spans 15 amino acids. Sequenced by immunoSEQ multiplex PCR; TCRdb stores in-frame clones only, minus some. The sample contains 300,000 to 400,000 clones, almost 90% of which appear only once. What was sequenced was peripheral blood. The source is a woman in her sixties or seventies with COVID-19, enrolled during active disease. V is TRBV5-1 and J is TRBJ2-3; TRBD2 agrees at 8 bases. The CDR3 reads CASTRAGARTDTQYF. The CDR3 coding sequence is TGCGCCAGCACCCGAGCGGGGGCCCGCACAGATACGCAGTATTTT.